The entry below describes one TCR beta chain. Its antigen is unidentified. Reverse transcription of about 0.5 to 1 ug RNA was carried out with random hexamers. TCRdb reanalysed the immunoSEQ multiplex PCR reads using MiXCR and keeps one entry per CDR3 protein. The table includes about 120,000 distinct CDR3 sequences, over 90% detected once. Negative isolation yielded CD4+ and CD8+ T cells, and FACS enriched TEMRA cells. This entry belongs to a study of CD8 T cells in Susac syndrome. General study findings and limits: The study recognized that its TCR sequencing and HLA analysis covered a relatively small number of individuals.

The sequence derives from a human donor in good health. The sample taken for sequencing was CD4+ T cells from PBMCs.

Here the CDR3 DNA reads TGCAGTGCTAGGGCCAACTACGAGCAGTACTTC. This sequence encodes CSARANYEQYF. The rearrangement uses TRBV20-1 and TRBJ2-7; D is ambiguous. This CDR3 has 11 amino acids. Trimming removed 3 bases from V and 3 bases from J, with 6 bases in between. Germline V lookup: CDR1 DFQATT, CDR2 SNEGSKA (reference sequence).